The clone carrying this T cell receptor (beta chain) was found once. Germline V gene lookup returns CDR1 LNHDA and CDR2 SQIVND (reference sequence). V dropped 3 bases and J dropped 7; count of bases not matched to a gene: 13. This CDR3 is 17 amino acids long. Individuals drawn from 24 US areas were about 18 to 89 years old. The source of the sample is a study of blood T cell repertoires in COVID-19. Profiled with immunoSEQ multiplex PCR; TCRdb holds only in-frame clones, not every one. Among about 280,000 clones, roughly 89% were seen once, and the ten largest hold approximately 6%. This sequence joins TRBV19 and TRBJ2-3, with 10 bases matching TRBD2. The sequence was collected from a middle-aged woman who had recovered from COVID-19. The specimen was PBMCs or T cells enriched from blood (not recorded which). The CDR3 sequence is CASSIGRLAGVENTQYF. The CDR3 DNA is TGTGCCAGTAGTATCGGACGGCTAGCGGGAGTAGAGAATACGCAGTATTTT.